The T cell receptor beta chain under discussion was sequenced for a study of human T cells and chemical hapten exposure. About the research overall: 2% DPC was applied to around 2 cm by around 2 cm of upper inner arm skin for sensitization.

The V gene end was trimmed by 5 bases and the J gene end by 4 bases; junction bases not matched to a gene: 9. Germline V gene sequence: CDR1 SGHVS, CDR2 FQNEAQ. This CDR3 is built from 16 residues. TCRdb used MiXCR to reprocess the RACE reads, holding one entry per CDR3 protein. The table records fewer than 300,000 distinct CDR3 sequences, approximately 7.5% of them present only once. Time point denoted: pre-sensitization, week 0. The treatment denotes: therapeutic diphenylcyclopropenone sensitization with weekly scalp DPC. This clonotype was seen many times. Its matching antigen is unknown. Study observations and caveats: As patch test score rose, PT1 expanded TCR counts tended to rise as well. Expanded TCRs were compared with controls, and the expanded TCRs formed significantly more large CDR3 similarity clusters. Those TCRs sitting above 1 in 1000 frequency stayed the same with DPC sensitization.

The sequence was obtained from a man aged 18 to 30 with alopecia areata. Some clones in this sample may be carry-over from other donors' samples. Here the sequenced sample was whole blood, taken in connection with sensitization to the hapten diphenylcyclopropenone (DPC). This rearrangement joins TRBV7-8 to TRBJ1-5; 9 bases are a match to TRBD1. CDR3 amino acids: CASSPGTGISNQPQHF. The CDR3 bases are TGTGCCAGCAGCCCGGGGACAGGGATATCAAATCAGCCCCAGCATTTT.